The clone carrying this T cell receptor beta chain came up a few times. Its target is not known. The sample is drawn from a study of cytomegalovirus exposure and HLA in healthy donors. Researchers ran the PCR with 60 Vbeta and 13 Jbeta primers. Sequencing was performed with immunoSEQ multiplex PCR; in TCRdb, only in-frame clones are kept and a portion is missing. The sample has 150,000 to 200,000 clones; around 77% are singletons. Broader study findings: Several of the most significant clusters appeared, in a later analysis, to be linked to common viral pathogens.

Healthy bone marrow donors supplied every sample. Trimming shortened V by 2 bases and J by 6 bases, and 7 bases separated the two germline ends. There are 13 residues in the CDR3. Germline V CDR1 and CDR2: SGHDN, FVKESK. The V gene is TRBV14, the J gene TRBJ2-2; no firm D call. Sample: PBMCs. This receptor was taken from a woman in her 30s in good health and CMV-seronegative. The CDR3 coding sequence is TGTGCCAGCAGCCAACCCATAGCCGGGGAGCTGTTTTTT. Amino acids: CASSQPIAGELFF.